One sample yielded the 9 T cell receptor beta chains listed below, sequenced in a study. MiXCR was run by TCRdb on the RT-PCR reads, yielding one entry per CDR3 protein. This sample carries fewer than 800,000 distinct CDR3 sequences, about 14% of them seen once, and the ten largest clones take 3.6%. The sample comprised memory CD4+ T cells from blood. The receptors come from a female donor in good health, serving as a healthy control.

This clonotype has just a few counts. The genes are TRBV6-1 and TRBJ2-7; TRBD2 is a possible D gene (5 bases). V was clipped by 2 bases and J by 0 bases, with 17 bases between them. The CDR3 is made up of 17 amino acids. Looked up from germline, CDR1 is MNHNS and CDR2 is SASEGT. The CDR3 nucleotides are TGTGCCAGCAGTGAAAAGCGGACCACCTTCCTCTCCTACGAGCAGTACTTC. As protein: CASSEKRTTFLSYEQYF.

This chain joins TRBV7-3 and TRBJ2-5, with TRBD1 matching 11 bases. J was trimmed by 1 base and V by 3 bases; bases with no gene match: 4. The CDR3 loop spans 16 amino acids. Germline values: CDR1 SGHTA, CDR2 FQGTGA. CDR3: CASSFRDRGFQETQYF. Written as DNA, the CDR3 is TGTGCCAGCAGCTTCCGGGACAGGGGGTTCCAAGAGACCCAGTACTTC.

V usage is TRBV5-1 and J usage is TRBJ2-5, with a tentative D call TRBD1 (6 bases). Germline CDR1 is SGHRS and CDR2 is YFSETQ. With 3 bases removed from V and 5 bases from J, the gap between germline ends came to 17 bases. The CDR3 spans 15 residues. The CDR3 loop is CASSWGPQGSETQYF. CDR3 DNA: TGCGCCAGCAGCTGGGGCCCACAGGGCTCGGAGACCCAGTACTTC.

This clonotype has a handful of counts. The V gene is TRBV5-6, the J gene TRBJ2-7; 13 bases are shared with TRBD2. The CDR3 spans 16 residues. J was trimmed by 3 bases and V by 0 bases; bases with no gene match: 3. Germline-derived CDR1 and CDR2 are SGHDT and YYEEEE. The chain's CDR3 is CASSLAGTSGNYEQYF. CDR3 DNA: TGTGCCAGCAGCTTGGCAGGGACTAGCGGGAACTACGAGCAGTACTTC.

The chain employs TRBV15 and TRBJ1-2, with 9 bases aligning to TRBD1. CDR1 LNHNV and CDR2 YYDKDF come from the germline V gene (reference sequence). This CDR3 has 16 amino acids. V trimming: 6 bases; J trimming: 3 bases; junction bases outside the gene matches: 11. CDR3 sequence (DNA): TGTGCCACCAGGTCCCGGGACAGGGTCGGTCACTATGGCTACACCTTC. This codes for CATRSRDRVGHYGYTF.

This clonotype was found a few times. The chain joins TRBV20-1 to TRBJ2-7, with 9 bases fitting TRBD1. Germline CDR1 is DFQATT and CDR2 is SNEGSKA (reference sequence). The length of the CDR3 is 15 residues. With 5 bases clipped from V and 5 bases from J, the junction kept 13 bases outside the gene matches. The CDR3 region has the DNA TGCAGTGCTCACGCCCTAGGGACAGGGCGACACGAGCAGTACTTC. It yields the protein CSAHALGTGRHEQYF.

This clonotype appeared a few times. The chain has TRBV6-4 and TRBJ2-3; 8 bases line up with TRBD2. The V and J ends lost 0 bases and 2 bases, in that order; junction bases with no gene match: 1. The CDR3 consists of 15 residues. Germline CDR1 is MRHNA and CDR2 is SNTAGT. The DNA for the CDR3 is TGTGCCAGCAGTGACTCAGCGGGAGCCACAGATACGCAGTATTTT. Its protein is CASSDSAGATDTQYF.

V usage is TRBV20-1 and J usage is TRBJ2-5, with TRBD1 matching 10 bases. This CDR3 contains 12 residues. V was pared by 5 bases and J by 7 bases, with 4 bases of the junction left unmatched. Germline CDR1 is DFQATT and CDR2 is SNEGSKA (reference sequence). The CDR3 DNA sequence: TGCAGTGCTGTGGACAGGGGGGGGACCCAGTACTTC. Translated, it gives CSAVDRGGTQYF.

The chain joins TRBV20-1 to TRBJ2-3; 9 positions match TRBD2. CDR1 is DFQATT, CDR2 SNEGSKA, per germline (reference sequence). V shed 5 bases and J 0 bases; nucleotides not matched to a gene: 3. There are 14 residues in the CDR3. The CDR3, as DNA: TGCAGTGCTCGCGGGGGGGTAAGCACAGATACGCAGTATTTT. Amino acids: CSARGGVSTDTQYF.